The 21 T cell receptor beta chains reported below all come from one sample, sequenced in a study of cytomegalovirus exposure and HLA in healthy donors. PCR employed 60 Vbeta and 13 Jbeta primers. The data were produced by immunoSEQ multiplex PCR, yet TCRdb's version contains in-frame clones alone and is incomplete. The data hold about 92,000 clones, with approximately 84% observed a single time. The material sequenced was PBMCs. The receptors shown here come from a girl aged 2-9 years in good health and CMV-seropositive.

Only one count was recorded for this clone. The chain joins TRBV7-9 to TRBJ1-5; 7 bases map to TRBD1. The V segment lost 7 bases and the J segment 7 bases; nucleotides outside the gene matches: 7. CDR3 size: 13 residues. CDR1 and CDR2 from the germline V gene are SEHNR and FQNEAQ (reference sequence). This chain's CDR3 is CASTRDSGQPQHF. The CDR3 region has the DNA TGTGCCAGCACTCGGGACAGTGGGCAGCCCCAGCATTTT. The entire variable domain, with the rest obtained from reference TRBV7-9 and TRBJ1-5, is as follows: DTGVSQNPRHKITKRGQNVTFRCDPISEHNRLYWYRQTLGQGPEFLTYFQNEAQLEKSRLLSDRFSAERPKGSFSTLEIQRTEQGDSAMYLCASTRDSGQPQHFGDGTRLSIL.

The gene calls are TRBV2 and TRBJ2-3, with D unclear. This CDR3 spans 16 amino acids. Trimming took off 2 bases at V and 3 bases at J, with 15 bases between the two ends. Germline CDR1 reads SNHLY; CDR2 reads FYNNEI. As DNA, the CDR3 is TGTGCCAGCAGTGAATTCGGTGGTGGTTGGACAGATACGCAGTATTTT. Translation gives CASSEFGGGWTDTQYF.

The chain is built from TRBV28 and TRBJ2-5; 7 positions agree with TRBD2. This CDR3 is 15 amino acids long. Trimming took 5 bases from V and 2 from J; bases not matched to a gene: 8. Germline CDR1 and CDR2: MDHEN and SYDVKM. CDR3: CASSLAGLIQETQYF. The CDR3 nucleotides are TGTGCCAGCAGTCTTGCGGGACTAATACAAGAGACCCAGTACTTC.

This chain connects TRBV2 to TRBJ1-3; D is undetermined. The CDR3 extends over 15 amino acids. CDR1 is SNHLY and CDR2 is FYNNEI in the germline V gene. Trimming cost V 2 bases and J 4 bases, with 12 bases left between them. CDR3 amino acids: CASSENLIAGNTIYF. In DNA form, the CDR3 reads TGTGCCAGCAGTGAAAACCTTATAGCGGGAAACACCATATATTTT.

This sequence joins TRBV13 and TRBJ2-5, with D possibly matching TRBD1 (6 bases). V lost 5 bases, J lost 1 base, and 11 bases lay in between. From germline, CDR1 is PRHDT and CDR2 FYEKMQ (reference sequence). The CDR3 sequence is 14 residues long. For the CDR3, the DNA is TGTGCCAGCAGCCCAAGGGGGTTCCAAGAGACCCAGTACTTC. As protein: CASSPRGFQETQYF.

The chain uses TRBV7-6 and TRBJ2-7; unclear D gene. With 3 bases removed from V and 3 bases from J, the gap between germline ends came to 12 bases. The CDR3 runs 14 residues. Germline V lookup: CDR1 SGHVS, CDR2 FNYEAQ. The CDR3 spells CASSFSPGFYEQYF. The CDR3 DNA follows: TGTGCCAGCAGCTTTTCCCCCGGGTTCTACGAGCAGTACTTC.

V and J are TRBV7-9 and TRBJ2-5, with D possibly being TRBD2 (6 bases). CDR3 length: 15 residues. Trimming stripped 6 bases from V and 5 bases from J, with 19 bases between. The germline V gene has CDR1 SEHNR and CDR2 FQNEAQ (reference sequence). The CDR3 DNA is TGTGCCAGCAGTCCCGACGGCGGGAACGTGGAGACCCAGTACTTC. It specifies CASSPDGGNVETQYF. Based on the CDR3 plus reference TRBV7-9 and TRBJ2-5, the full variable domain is DTGVSQNPRHKITKRGQNVTFRCDPISEHNRLYWYRQTLGQGPEFLTYFQNEAQLEKSRLLSDRFSAERPKGSFSTLEIQRTEQGDSAMYLCASSPDGGNVETQYFGPGTRLLVL.

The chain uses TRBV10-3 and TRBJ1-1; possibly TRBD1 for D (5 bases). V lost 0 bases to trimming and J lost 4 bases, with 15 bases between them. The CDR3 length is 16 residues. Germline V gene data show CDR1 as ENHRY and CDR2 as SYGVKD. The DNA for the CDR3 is TGTGCCATCAGTGAGTCGCGAAGGGAGGGGATCACTGAAGCTTTCTTT. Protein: CAISESRREGITEAFF.

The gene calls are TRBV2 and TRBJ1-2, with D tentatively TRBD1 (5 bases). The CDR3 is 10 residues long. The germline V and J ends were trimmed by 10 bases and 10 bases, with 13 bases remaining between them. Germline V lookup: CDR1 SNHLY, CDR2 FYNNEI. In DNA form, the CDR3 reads TGTGCCACCTGGGGGGGATCCTACACCTTC. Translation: CATWGGSYTF.

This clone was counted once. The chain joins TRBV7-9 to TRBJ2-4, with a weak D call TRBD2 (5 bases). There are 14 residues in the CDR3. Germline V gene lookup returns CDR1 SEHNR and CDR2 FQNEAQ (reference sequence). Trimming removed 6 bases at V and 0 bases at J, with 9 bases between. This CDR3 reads CASRSEGAKNIQYF. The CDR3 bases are TGTGCCAGCAGGTCTGAGGGAGCCAAAAACATTCAGTACTTC. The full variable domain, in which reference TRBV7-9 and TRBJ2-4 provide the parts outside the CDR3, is DTGVSQNPRHKITKRGQNVTFRCDPISEHNRLYWYRQTLGQGPEFLTYFQNEAQLEKSRLLSDRFSAERPKGSFSTLEIQRTEQGDSAMYLCASRSEGAKNIQYFGAGTRLSVL.

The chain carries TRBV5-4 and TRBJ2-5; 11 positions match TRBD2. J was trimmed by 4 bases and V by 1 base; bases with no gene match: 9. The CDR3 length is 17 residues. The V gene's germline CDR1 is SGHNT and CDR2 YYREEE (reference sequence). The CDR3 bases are TGTGCCAGCAGCTTGACTTTGGGACTAGCGGAGCCAGAGACCCAGTACTTC. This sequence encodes CASSLTLGLAEPETQYF.

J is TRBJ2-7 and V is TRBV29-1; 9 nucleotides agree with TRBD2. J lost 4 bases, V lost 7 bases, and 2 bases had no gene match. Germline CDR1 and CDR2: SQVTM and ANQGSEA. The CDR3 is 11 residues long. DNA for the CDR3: TGCAGCGCAGCGGGGGGTTACGAGCAGTACTTC. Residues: CSAAGGYEQYF.

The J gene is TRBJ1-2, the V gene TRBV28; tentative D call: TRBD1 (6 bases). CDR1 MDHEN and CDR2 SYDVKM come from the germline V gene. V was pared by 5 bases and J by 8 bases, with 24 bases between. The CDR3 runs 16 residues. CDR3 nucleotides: TGTGCCAGCAGTCCCCCTCAGGGGAGAGGGGTGGAGGGCTACACCTTC. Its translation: CASSPPQGRGVEGYTF.

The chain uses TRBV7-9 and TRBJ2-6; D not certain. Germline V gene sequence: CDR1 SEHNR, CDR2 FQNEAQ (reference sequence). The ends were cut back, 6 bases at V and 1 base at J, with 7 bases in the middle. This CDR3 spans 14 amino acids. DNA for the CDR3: TGTGCCAGCAGTCTGAGGTCTGGGGCCAACGTCCTGACTTTC. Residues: CASSLRSGANVLTF.

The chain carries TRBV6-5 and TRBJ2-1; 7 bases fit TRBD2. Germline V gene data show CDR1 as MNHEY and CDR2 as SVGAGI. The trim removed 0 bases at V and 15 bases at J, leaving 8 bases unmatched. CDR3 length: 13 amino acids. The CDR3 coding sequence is TGTGCCAGCAGTTACTCTGGTGCGGGAGTGACGTTCTTC. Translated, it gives CASSYSGAGVTFF.

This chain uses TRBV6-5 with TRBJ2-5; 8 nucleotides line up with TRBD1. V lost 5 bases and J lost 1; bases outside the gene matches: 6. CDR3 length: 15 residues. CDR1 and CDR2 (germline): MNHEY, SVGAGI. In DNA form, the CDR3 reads TGTGCCAGCAGTCTTCTCAGGGGGCCCCAAGAGACCCAGTACTTC. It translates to CASSLLRGPQETQYF.

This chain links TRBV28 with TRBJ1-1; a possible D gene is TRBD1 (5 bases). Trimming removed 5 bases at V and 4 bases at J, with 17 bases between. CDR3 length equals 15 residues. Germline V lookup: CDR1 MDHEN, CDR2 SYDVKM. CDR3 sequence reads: CASSAPGGGSTEAFF. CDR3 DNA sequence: TGTGCCAGCAGTGCCCCCGGGGGGGGTAGCACTGAAGCTTTCTTT. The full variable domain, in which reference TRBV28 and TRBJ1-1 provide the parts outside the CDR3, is DVKVTQSSRYLVKRTGEKVFLECVQDMDHENMFWYRQDPGLGLRLIYFSYDVKMKEKGDIPEGYSVSREKKERFSLILESASTNQTSMYLCASSAPGGGSTEAFFGQGTRLTVV.

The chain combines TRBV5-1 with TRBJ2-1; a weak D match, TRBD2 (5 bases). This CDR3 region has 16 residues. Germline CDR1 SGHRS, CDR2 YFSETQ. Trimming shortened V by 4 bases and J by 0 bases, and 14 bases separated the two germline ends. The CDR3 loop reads CASSLRARSSYNEQFF. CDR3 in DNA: TGCGCCAGCAGCCTGAGGGCCAGAAGCTCCTACAATGAGCAGTTCTTC.

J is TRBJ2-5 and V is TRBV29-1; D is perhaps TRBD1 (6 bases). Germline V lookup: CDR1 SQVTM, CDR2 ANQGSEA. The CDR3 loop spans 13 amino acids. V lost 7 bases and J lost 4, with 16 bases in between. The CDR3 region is CSGDKGGVETQYF. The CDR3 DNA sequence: TGCAGCGGGGACAAGGGCGGAGTAGAGACCCAGTACTTC. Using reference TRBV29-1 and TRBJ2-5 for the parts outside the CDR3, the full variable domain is SAVISQKPSRDICQRGTSLTIQCQVDSQVTMMFWYRQQPGQSLTLIATANQGSEATYESGFVIDKFPISRPNLTFSTLTVSNMSPEDSSIYLCSGDKGGVETQYFGPGTRLLVL.

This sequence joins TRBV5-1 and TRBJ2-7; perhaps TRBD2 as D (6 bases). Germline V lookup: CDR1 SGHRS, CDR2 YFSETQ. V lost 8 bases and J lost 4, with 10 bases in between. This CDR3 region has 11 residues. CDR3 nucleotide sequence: TGCGCCAGGACACTAGCTTACGAGCAGTACTTC. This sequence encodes CARTLAYEQYF.

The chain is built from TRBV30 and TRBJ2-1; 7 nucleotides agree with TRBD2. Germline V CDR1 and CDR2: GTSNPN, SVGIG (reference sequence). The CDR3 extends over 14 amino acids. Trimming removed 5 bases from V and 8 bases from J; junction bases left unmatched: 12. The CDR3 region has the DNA TGTGCCTGGGACCCGGTGAGCGGGGTGGATGAGCAGTTCTTC. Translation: CAWDPVSGVDEQFF.